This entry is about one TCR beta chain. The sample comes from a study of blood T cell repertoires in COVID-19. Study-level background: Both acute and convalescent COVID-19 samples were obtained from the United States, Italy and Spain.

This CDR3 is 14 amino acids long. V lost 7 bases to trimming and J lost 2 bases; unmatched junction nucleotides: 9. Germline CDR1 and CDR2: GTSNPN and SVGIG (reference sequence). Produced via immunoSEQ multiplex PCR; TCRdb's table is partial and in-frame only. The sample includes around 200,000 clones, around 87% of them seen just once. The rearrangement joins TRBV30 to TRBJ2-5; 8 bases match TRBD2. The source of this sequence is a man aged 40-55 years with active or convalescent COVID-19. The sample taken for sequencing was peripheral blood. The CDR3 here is CASWATSEQETQYF. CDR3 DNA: TGTGCCTCGTGGGCGACTAGCGAACAAGAGACCCAGTACTTC.